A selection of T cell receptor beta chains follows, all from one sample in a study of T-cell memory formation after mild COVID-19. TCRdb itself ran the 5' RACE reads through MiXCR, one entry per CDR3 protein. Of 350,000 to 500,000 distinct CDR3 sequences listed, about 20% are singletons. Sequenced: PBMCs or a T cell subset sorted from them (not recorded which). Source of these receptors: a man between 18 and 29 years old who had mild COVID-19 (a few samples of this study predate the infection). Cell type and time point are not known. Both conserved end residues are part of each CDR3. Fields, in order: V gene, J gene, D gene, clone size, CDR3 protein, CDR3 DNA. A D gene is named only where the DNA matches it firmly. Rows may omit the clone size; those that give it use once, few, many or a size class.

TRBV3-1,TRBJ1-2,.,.,CASSRSLDSHYGYTF,TGTGCCAGCAGCCGAAGTTTGGACAGCCACTATGGCTACACCTTC
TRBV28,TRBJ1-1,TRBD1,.,CASTLGTGTEAFF,TGTGCCAGCACCTTGGGGACAGGCACCGAAGCTTTCTTT
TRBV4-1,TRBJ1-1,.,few,CASSQVGQYTEAFF,TGCGCCAGCAGCCAAGTAGGGCAGTACACTGAAGCTTTCTTT
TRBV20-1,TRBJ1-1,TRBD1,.,CSARDGQAWTEAFF,TGCAGTGCTAGGGATGGACAGGCTTGGACTGAAGCTTTCTTT
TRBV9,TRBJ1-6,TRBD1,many,CASSHDRGRSPLHF,TGTGCCAGCAGCCATGACAGGGGGAGATCACCCCTCCACTTT
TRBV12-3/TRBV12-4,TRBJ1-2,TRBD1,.,CASSFGQDGYTF,TGTGCCAGCAGTTTCGGACAGGATGGCTACACCTTC
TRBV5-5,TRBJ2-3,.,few,CASSLDLAAQYF,TGTGCCAGCAGCTTGGACCTAGCAGCGCAGTATTTT
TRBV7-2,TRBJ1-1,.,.,CASSLDSVKAFF,TGTGCCAGCAGCTTAGATTCCGTGAAAGCTTTCTTT
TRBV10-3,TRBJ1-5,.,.,CAISGEQDNQPQHF,TGTGCCATCAGTGGAGAACAAGACAATCAGCCCCAGCATTTT
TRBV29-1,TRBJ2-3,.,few,CSVSVGGTQYF,TGCAGCGTTTCCGTGGGAGGTACGCAGTATTTT
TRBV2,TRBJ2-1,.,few,CASSEFRGGGDEQFF,TGTGCCAGCAGTGAATTCCGAGGGGGCGGGGATGAGCAGTTCTTC
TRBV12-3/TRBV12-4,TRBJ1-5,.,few,CASRPPASRQPQHF,TGTGCCAGCCGACCCCCGGCATCACGTCAGCCCCAGCATTTT
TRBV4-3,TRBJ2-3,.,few,CASSQALNPSTDTQYF,TGCGCCAGCAGCCAAGCCCTCAACCCTAGCACAGATACGCAGTATTTT
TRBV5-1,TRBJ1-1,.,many,CASSFQGNTEAFF,TGTGCCAGCAGTTTTCAGGGAAACACTGAAGCTTTCTTT
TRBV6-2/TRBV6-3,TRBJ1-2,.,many,CASSYSFRKNRDYGYTF,TGTGCCAGCAGTTACTCGTTTCGTAAAAACAGGGACTATGGCTACACCTTC
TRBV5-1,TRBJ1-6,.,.,CASSLVSEVLSPLHF,TGCGCCAGCAGCTTGGTGTCAGAAGTCCTTTCACCCCTCCACTTT
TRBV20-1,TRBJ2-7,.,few,CTYHEQYF,TGCACTTACCACGAGCAGTACTTC
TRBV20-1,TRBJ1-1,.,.,CSARATGRVSTEAFF,TGCAGTGCTAGAGCTACCGGTAGGGTGAGCACTGAAGCTTTCTTT
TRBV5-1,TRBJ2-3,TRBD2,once,CASSRTRGDGTDTQYF,TGCGCCAGCAGCCGGACCCGGGGGGACGGCACAGATACGCAGTATTTT
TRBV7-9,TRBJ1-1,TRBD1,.,CASSLARGIHTEAFF,TGTGCCAGCAGCTTAGCCAGGGGGATTCACACTGAAGCTTTCTTT
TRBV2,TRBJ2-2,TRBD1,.,CASRIQGADTGELFF,TGTGCCAGCAGGATACAGGGGGCGGACACCGGGGAGCTGTTTTTT
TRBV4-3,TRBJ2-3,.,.,CASSQGPSRMILDTQYF,TGCGCCAGCAGCCAAGGACCCTCTAGGATGATTCTCGATACGCAGTATTTT
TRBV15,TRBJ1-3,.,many,CATSREMVSNSGNTIYF,TGTGCCACCAGCAGAGAAATGGTATCTAACTCTGGAAACACCATATATTTT
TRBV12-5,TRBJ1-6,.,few,CASGLETGSPLHF,TGTGCTAGTGGTTTGGAGACAGGTTCACCCCTCCACTTT
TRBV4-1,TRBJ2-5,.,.,CASSQDQGWTQYF,TGCGCCAGCAGCCAAGACCAGGGGTGGACCCAGTACTTC
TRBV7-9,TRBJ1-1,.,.,CASSLVGGIRNTEAFF,TGTGCCAGCAGCTTAGTGGGCGGGATACGGAACACTGAAGCTTTCTTT
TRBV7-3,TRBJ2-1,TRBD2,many,CASSLTGRGGHNEQFF,TGTGCCAGCAGCTTAACGGGCCGGGGGGGCCACAATGAGCAGTTCTTC
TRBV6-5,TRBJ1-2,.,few,CASRLDGSRVYTF,TGTGCCAGCAGATTGGACGGAAGTAGAGTCTACACCTTC
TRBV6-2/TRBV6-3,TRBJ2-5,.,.,CASSYYRWIKNQETQYF,TGTGCCAGCAGTTACTATCGGTGGATCAAGAACCAAGAGACCCAGTACTTC
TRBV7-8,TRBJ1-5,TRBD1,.,CASSSYPTGIRNQPQHF,TGTGCCAGCAGCTCGTACCCGACAGGGATTCGCAATCAGCCCCAGCATTTT
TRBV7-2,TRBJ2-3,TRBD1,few,CASSPRQGQITQYF,TGTGCCAGCAGCCCTCGACAGGGGCAGATTACGCAGTATTTT
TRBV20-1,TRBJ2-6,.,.,CSAPWGGANVLTF,TGCAGTGCCCCCTGGGGCGGGGCCAACGTCCTGACTTTC
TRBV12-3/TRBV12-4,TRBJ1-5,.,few,CASSFFNQPQHF,TGTGCCAGCAGTTTTTTTAACCAGCCCCAGCATTTT
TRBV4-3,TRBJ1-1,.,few,CASSQDLWANTEAFF,TGCGCCAGCAGCCAAGATCTGTGGGCGAACACTGAAGCTTTCTTT
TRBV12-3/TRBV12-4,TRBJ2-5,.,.,CASRGVAVYQETQYF,TGTGCCAGCAGGGGGGTAGCGGTGTACCAAGAGACCCAGTACTTC
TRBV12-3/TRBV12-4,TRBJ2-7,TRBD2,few,CASSLDGGDEQYF,TGTGCCAGCAGTTTGGACGGGGGGGACGAGCAGTACTTC
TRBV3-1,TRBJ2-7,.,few,CASSQEPAIPYEQYF,TGTGCCAGCAGCCAAGAACCAGCAATTCCCTACGAGCAGTACTTC
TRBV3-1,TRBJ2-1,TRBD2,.,CASSQPGLAGEQFF,TGTGCCAGCAGCCAACCGGGACTAGCGGGGGAGCAGTTCTTC
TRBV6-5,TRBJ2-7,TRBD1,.,CASSILRGTGSMYEQYF,TGTGCCAGCAGTATACTCAGAGGGACAGGGAGTATGTACGAGCAGTACTTC
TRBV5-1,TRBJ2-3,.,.,CASSLARGGGGSDTQYF,TGCGCCAGCAGCTTGGCCAGGGGGGGCGGTGGATCAGATACGCAGTATTTT
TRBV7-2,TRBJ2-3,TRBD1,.,CASSLARQGATDTQYF,TGTGCCAGCAGCTTAGCGCGGCAGGGGGCGACAGATACGCAGTATTTT
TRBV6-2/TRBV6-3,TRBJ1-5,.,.,CASNDRNQPQHF,TGTGCCAGTAACGACAGAAATCAGCCCCAGCATTTT
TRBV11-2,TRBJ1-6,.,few,CASSSRYGTGNSPLHF,TGTGCCAGCAGCTCCCGCTATGGTACAGGGAATTCACCCCTCCACTTT
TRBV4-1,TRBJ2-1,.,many,CASSPRRTDNEQFF,TGCGCCAGCAGCCCACGCCGGACCGACAATGAGCAGTTCTTC
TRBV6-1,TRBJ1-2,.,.,CASNRGTTNYGYTF,TGTGCCAGCAATCGGGGCACGACTAACTATGGCTACACCTTC
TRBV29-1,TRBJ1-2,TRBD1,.,CSVGGQGGSLTYGYTF,TGCAGCGTTGGAGGACAGGGGGGTAGCCTCACCTATGGCTACACCTTC
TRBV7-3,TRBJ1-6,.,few,CASSLIQGSPLHF,TGTGCCAGCAGCTTAATCCAGGGATCACCCCTCCACTTT
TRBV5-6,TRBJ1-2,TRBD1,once,CASSMEQGHYGYTF,TGTGCCAGCAGCATGGAACAGGGGCACTATGGCTACACCTTC
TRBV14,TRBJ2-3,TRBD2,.,CASSQPGLAADTQYF,TGTGCCAGCAGCCAACCCGGACTAGCGGCAGATACGCAGTATTTT
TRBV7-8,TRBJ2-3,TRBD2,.,CASSLGSLAGGLHTDTQYF,TGTGCCAGCAGCTTAGGTTCGCTAGCGGGGGGGCTACACACAGATACGCAGTATTTT
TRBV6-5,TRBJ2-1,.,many,CASRAGSAVFF,TGTGCCAGCAGAGCAGGGTCCGCGGTGTTCTTC
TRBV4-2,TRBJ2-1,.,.,CASSQLRATDEQFF,TGTGCCAGCAGCCAACTCCGGGCCACGGATGAGCAGTTCTTC
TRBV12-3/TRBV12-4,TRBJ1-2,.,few,CASSFRRDSYTF,TGTGCCAGCAGTTTCAGGCGGGATTCCTACACCTTC
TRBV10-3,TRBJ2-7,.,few,CASTRSDSYEQYF,TGTGCCTCGACGAGGTCCGACAGCTACGAGCAGTACTTC
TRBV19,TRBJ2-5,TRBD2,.,CASTGLAEETQYF,TGTGCCAGTACCGGACTAGCGGAAGAGACCCAGTACTTC
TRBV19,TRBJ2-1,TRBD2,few,CASTPSGANNEQFF,TGTGCCAGTACCCCTAGCGGGGCAAACAATGAGCAGTTCTTC
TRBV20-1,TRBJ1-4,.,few,CSARDGWIEKLFF,TGCAGTGCTAGAGATGGCTGGATTGAAAAACTGTTTTTT